Listed below are T cell receptor beta chains from one sample, sequenced in a study of identical twins. TCRdb fed the 5' RACE reads into MiXCR, producing one record per CDR3 protein. The data show 1,800,000 or so distinct CDR3 sequences, about 31% seen once. The sample consisted of cord blood. All receptors derive from a newborn girl in good health. Each CDR3 is given without its conserved first and last residue.

V gene	J gene	CDR3 protein
TRBV6-5	TRBJ2-5	ASSYVGLPQETQY
TRBV5-1	TRBJ2-7	ASSLQGYGQY
TRBV5-6	TRBJ1-4	ASSSRDRILF
TRBV6-1	TRBJ1-1	ASSETGALGEAF
TRBV10-3	TRBJ1-1	AISVLDRGTEAF
TRBV27	TRBJ2-6	ASSPRQGAYSSGANVLT
TRBV20-1	TRBJ2-7	SARVRRDYVQY
TRBV20-1	TRBJ2-3	SAPGLALSTDTQY
TRBV7-9	TRBJ1-2	ASSLGGFRWNDYGYT
TRBV24-1	TRBJ1-5	ATSDPYNTGGNQPQH
TRBV7-9	TRBJ1-4	ASSGQGAREKLF
TRBV28	TRBJ1-1	ASSAPVRGGTEAF
TRBV5-1	TRBJ2-5	ASRPEREEQY
TRBV12-3/TRBV12-4	TRBJ1-4	ASTRAATNEKLF
TRBV29-1	TRBJ1-1	SAGTGGNTEAF
TRBV25-1	TRBJ1-6	ASRLTQGSPLH
TRBV5-1	TRBJ1-2	ASSLRTGFNGYT